This T cell receptor beta chain was recorded in a study of beta chain features in type 1 diabetes. Overall study results and limits: Shortening that was moderate but significant affected the TCRB CDR3s of Type 1 diabetes patients in all four CD4+ subsets. For patients, the naive, central memory and Treg TCRB repertoires appeared more alike than for healthy donors. Insertions at VDJ junctions were less frequent in type 1 diabetes patients. These patients also deleted more nucleotides at the same junctions.

This clone was picked up a small number of times. Its antigen is as yet unknown. CDR1 is GTSNPN, CDR2 SVGIG, per germline (reference sequence). V gave up 1 base and J gave up 4 bases, with 13 bases separating them. This CDR3 spans 15 amino acids. Since all of the isolated RNA was reverse transcribed, expressed TCRB transcripts were what got sequenced. Mean read depth for naive, central memory and regulatory T cell samples was 3.5 million or so reads. Libraries were prepared by immunoSEQ multiplex PCR; TCRdb keeps only in-frame clonotypes and omits some of them. The sample contains around 110,000 clones, about a sixth of which appear only once.

The TCR was taken from a man aged 25 to 40 with type 1 diabetes. Source material: central memory CD4+ T cells from blood. The J gene is TRBJ1-4, the V gene TRBV30, with D uncertain. CDR3 DNA sequence: TGTGCCTGGAGTGGTCCAGGAGACGTTAATGAAAAACTGTTTTTT. Encoded protein: CAWSGPGDVNEKLFF.